This T cell receptor beta chain appears in the sequencing data of a study of OX40 agonist ivuxolimab in advanced cancers. At the level of the study: Having had anti-PD-1, anti-PD-L1 or anti-CTLA-4 therapy before was allowed, and roughly 40% had some.

CDR1 SGHAT and CDR2 FQNNGV come from the germline V gene. V trimming: 5 bases; J trimming: 4 bases; junction bases outside the gene matches: 4. The CDR3 covers 14 residues. The table came from immunoSEQ multiplex PCR; TCRdb's copy has only in-frame clones and leaves some out. The sample yields some 99,000 clones, about 80% seen once. This clone was counted a single time. The TCR was taken from an adult with an advanced solid tumor such as melanoma, head and neck, liver or kidney cancer. This specimen consisted of CD4+ or CD8+ T cells sorted from blood, obtained in a trial of the OX40 agonist ivuxolimab. The gene calls are TRBV11-2 and TRBJ2-5; TRBD2 aligns across 10 bases. CDR3 DNA sequence: TGTGCCAGCAGCACTTCTAGCGGGGGAGAGACCCAGTACTTC. Its protein is CASSTSSGGETQYF.